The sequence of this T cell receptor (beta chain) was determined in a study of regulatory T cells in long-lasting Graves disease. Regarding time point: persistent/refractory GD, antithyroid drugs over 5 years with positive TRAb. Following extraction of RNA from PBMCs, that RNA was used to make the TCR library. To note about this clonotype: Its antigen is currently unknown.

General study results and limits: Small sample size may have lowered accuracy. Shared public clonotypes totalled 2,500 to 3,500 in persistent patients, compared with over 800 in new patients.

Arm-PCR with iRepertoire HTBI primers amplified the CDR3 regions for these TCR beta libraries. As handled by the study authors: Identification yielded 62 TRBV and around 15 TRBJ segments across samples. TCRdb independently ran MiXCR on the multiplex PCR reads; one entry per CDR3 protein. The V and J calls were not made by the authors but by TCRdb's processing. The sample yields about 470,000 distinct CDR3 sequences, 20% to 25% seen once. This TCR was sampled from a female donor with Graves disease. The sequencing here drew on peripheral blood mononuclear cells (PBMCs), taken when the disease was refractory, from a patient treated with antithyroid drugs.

CDR3 amino acids: CASSYDGTYTDTQYF. The DNA for the CDR3 is TGTGCCAGCAGTTACGACGGGACTTACACAGATACGCAGTATTTT. The chain recombines TRBV6-2 or TRBV6-3 with TRBJ2-3, with D possibly TRBD2 on 6 matching bases. The germline CDR1 and CDR2 sequences are MNHEY and SVGEGT. Deletions cut 2 bases from V and 2 bases from J, with 11 bases between. CDR3 size: 15 residues.